Following are 18 T cell receptor beta chains from one sample sequenced in a study of tumor and adjacent non-tumor tissue in lung cancer. This sample's RNA came from whole unsorted tissue. The library came from three nested PCR rounds adapted from ARM-PCR protocols. TCRdb re-called the multiplex PCR reads with MiXCR, one entry per CDR3 protein. This sample has tens of thousands of distinct CDR3 sequences; roughly 70% occur once, and the top ten carry about 17%. Sequenced material: lung tumor tissue. Receptors originate from a man aged 60 to 75 with non-small cell lung cancer.

Note on this clonotype: The junction shows a germline mismatch at one end, possibly a read error. Here the CDR3 DNA reads TGTGCCTGGAGTGGACGGGCGGGTGGCTGCACCTTC. It is translated as CAWSGRAGGCTF. V and J are TRBV30 and TRBJ1-2; D is uncertain. The germline gives CDR1 GTSNPN, CDR2 SVGIG (reference sequence). This CDR3 contains 12 residues. Complete variable domain (other parts from reference TRBV30 and TRBJ1-2): SQTIHQWPATLVQPVGSPLSLECTVEGTSNPNLYWYRQAAGRGLQLLFYSVGIGQISSEVPQNLSASRPQDRQFILSSKKLLLSDSGFYLCAWSGRAGGCTFGSGTRLTVV.

V gene TRBV11-2 combines with J gene TRBJ2-1, with TRBD1 as a possible D gene (6 bases). Germline-derived CDR1 and CDR2 are SGHAT and FQNNGV. This CDR3 has 18 amino acids. Trimming left V 3 bases short and J 4 bases short, with 22 bases between. CDR3 nucleotides: TGTGCCAGCAGCTTGGAGAGATTAGGGGGAGCAGGATACAATGAGCAGTTCTTC. It encodes CASSLERLGGAGYNEQFF. Drawing the rest from reference TRBV11-2 and TRBJ2-1, the complete variable domain is EAGVAQSPRYKIIEKRQSVAFWCNPISGHATLYWYQQILGQGPKLLIQFQNNGVVDDSQLPKDRFSAERLKGVDSTLKIQPAKLEDSAVYLCASSLERLGGAGYNEQFFGPGTRLTVL.

This chain connects TRBV6-2 or TRBV6-3 to TRBJ2-7; D may be TRBD1 or TRBD2 (5 bases each). V shed 5 bases and J shed 6 bases, with 14 bases lying between them. The length of the CDR3 is 13 residues. The germline CDR1 and CDR2 sequences are MNHEY and SVGEGT. CDR3 DNA: TGTGCCAGCAGTCAGCAGGGACCCAGCGAGCAGTACTTC. Its protein is CASSQQGPSEQYF.

Notes on this clonotype: A read error may explain this, as a much larger clone is one base away. This chain joins TRBV4-1 and TRBJ2-6; TRBD1 matches at 7 bases. Per the germline V gene, CDR1 is MGHRA and CDR2 is YSYEKL. This CDR3 has 15 residues. CDR3 protein: CAGSHRGSGANVLTF. The CDR3 DNA follows: TGCGCCGGCAGCCACAGGGGTAGTGGGGCCAACGTCCTGACTTTC.

Of note for this clonotype: At one of its ends the junction is not consistent with the germline gene, which may arise from a read error. The V call is TRBV5-5, the J call TRBJ1-1, with 7 bases matching TRBD1. The CDR3 sequence is 12 residues long. Germline-derived CDR1 and CDR2 are SGHKS and YYEKEE (reference sequence). The CDR3 DNA sequence: TGTGCTAGCAGCGCGACAGGGATTGAAGCTTTCTTT. The encoded protein is CASSATGIEAFF.

The chain recombines TRBV29-1 with TRBJ2-1; D call uncertain. From germline, CDR1 is SQVTM and CDR2 ANQGSEA. V was trimmed by 6 bases and J by 2 bases, leaving 14 bases between them. CDR3 length: 14 amino acids. The CDR3 bases are TGCAGCGTATATAGGGCAGGAACCTACAATGAGCAGTTCTTC. It translates to CSVYRAGTYNEQFF.

Worth noting for this clonotype: A single base separates this from a much larger clone, so it may be a read error. V is TRBV7-9 and J is TRBJ2-3; D gene unclear. The CDR3 extends over 11 amino acids. The V and J ends lost 6 bases and 2 bases respectively, with 3 bases between them. Per germline, CDR1 SEHNR and CDR2 FQNEAQ (reference sequence). The CDR3 nucleotides read TGTGCCAGCAGTGACACAGATACGCAGTATTTT. Amino acids: CASSDTDTQYF.

Regarding this clonotype: One base away lies a much larger clone, so this may be a sequencing read error. The chain employs TRBV5-4 and TRBJ2-5; the D is unclear. The CDR3 length is 15 residues. Germline V lookup: CDR1 SGHNT, CDR2 YYREEE (reference sequence). Trimming pared 0 bases from V and 2 bases from J, leaving 11 bases between. The CDR3 bases are TGTGCCAGCAGCTTGGATAGTGATAAGCAAGAGACCCAGTACTTC. Protein: CASSLDSDKQETQYF. The full variable domain, its missing parts supplied by reference TRBV5-4 and TRBJ2-5, is ETGVTQSPTHLIKTRGQQVTLRCSSQSGHNTVSWYQQALGQGPQFIFQYYREEENGRGNFPPRFSGLQFPNYSSELNVNALELDDSALYLCASSLDSDKQETQYFGPGTRLLVL.

To note about this clonotype: An end of the junction differs from the germline gene, which may be a read error. The chain combines TRBV4-1 with TRBJ1-3; tentative D call: TRBD1 (5 bases). Germline CDR1 and CDR2: MGHRA and YSYEKL. The CDR3 extends over 18 amino acids. Here the CDR3 reads CASGQDPGPTFSGNTIYF. CDR3 DNA sequence: TGCGCCAGCGGCCAAGATCCGGGACCTACCTTCTCTGGAAATACCATATATTTT.

CDR3: CASSYSFRGTYNEQFF. The CDR3 coding sequence is TGTGCCAGCAGTTACTCGTTTCGGGGTACCTACAATGAGCAGTTCTTC. V gene TRBV6-2 or TRBV6-3 combines with J gene TRBJ2-1; TRBD2 is a possible D gene (5 bases). This CDR3 contains 16 residues. CDR1 and CDR2 from the germline V gene are MNHEY and SVGEGT. Trimming cost V 0 bases and J 2 bases, with 11 bases left between them.

For this clonotype: A read error may account for a junction end that differs from germline. The chain employs TRBV7-9 and TRBJ1-5; D is ambiguous. Germline V gene lookup returns CDR1 SEHNR and CDR2 FQNEAQ (reference sequence). This CDR3 has 12 residues. The chain's CDR3 is CASSLLGQPRHF. CDR3 nucleotide sequence: TGTGCCAGCAGCTTATTGGGTCAGCCCCGGCATTTT.

Worth noting for this clonotype: With a much larger clone just one base away, this may be a read error. V gene TRBV7-8 combines with J gene TRBJ1-5, with a tentative D call TRBD1 (5 bases). The ends were cut back, 4 bases at V and 6 bases at J, with 13 bases in the middle. Germline lookup yields CDR1 SGHVS and CDR2 FQNEAQ. This CDR3 comprises 14 residues. The chain's CDR3 is CASSSGTFLQPQHF. The CDR3 nucleotides are TGTGCCAGCAGCTCAGGGACGTTCCTTCAGCCCCAGCATTTT.

This clonotype turned up a few times. The V and J genes are TRBV25-1 and TRBJ2-1; D is perhaps TRBD1 (6 bases). V lost 6 bases, J lost 3 bases, and 18 bases lay in between. Per germline, CDR1 MGHDK and CDR2 SYGVNS. This CDR3 has 16 amino acids. The CDR3 region is CASSPMTGSGYNEQFF. CDR3 in DNA: TGTGCCAGCAGCCCTATGACAGGATCTGGCTACAATGAGCAGTTCTTC. The full variable domain, its missing parts supplied by reference TRBV25-1 and TRBJ2-1, is EADIYQTPRYLVIGTGKKITLECSQTMGHDKMYWYQQDPGMELHLIHYSYGVNSTEKGDLSSESTVSRIRTEHFPLTLESARPSHTSQYLCASSPMTGSGYNEQFFGPGTRLTVL.

Notes on this clonotype: As the CDR3 is not closed by the conserved phenylalanine or tryptophan, this likely results from a read error. No DNA is shown, since the ends of the CDR3 on it are uncertain; the CDR3 is the one TCRdb lists. This chain connects TRBV6-2 or TRBV6-3 to TRBJ1-1. Germline-derived CDR1 and CDR2 are MNHEY and SVGEGT. 13 amino acids form the CDR3, both terminal residues included. The CDR3 region is CASGSDAAVQPFS.

The rearrangement joins TRBV5-1 to TRBJ2-2; D gene ambiguous. Germline V CDR1 and CDR2: SGHRS, YFSETQ. The CDR3 consists of 14 residues. V lost 0 bases and J lost 4, with 7 bases in between. The DNA for the CDR3 is TGCGCCAGCAGCTTGGTTGAGAGCACCGGGGAGCTGTTTTTT. It yields the protein CASSLVESTGELFF.

A remark on this clonotype: The junction and the germline gene differ at one end; a read error may be behind it. This sequence joins TRBV4-3 and TRBJ2-7; D is undetermined. Germline loops: CDR1 LGHNA, CDR2 YSLEER. The CDR3 extends over 14 amino acids. In DNA form, the CDR3 reads TGCGCCAGCAACCAAGATTTGAGTGACTACGAGCAGTACTTC. Translated: CASNQDLSDYEQYF.

A note on this clonotype: A clone one base away is much larger, so this may be a read error. The chain carries TRBV28 and TRBJ2-3; no reliable D call. Germline V CDR1 and CDR2: MDHEN, SYDVKM. The CDR3 is made up of 10 amino acids. CDR3 amino acids: CSSSSATQYF. DNA of the CDR3: TGTTCCAGCAGTAGTGCTACGCAGTATTTT.

As to this clonotype: The junction departs from the called germline gene at one end, perhaps through a read error. The chain couples TRBV29-1 to TRBJ1-1, with D possibly being TRBD1 (5 bases). The germline V gene has CDR1 SQVTM and CDR2 ANQGSEA. The CDR3 runs to 15 residues. The CDR3 loop is CSIESEPGMNTEAFF. Written as DNA, the CDR3 is TGCAGCATTGAGTCCGAGCCAGGGATGAACACTGAAGCTTTCTTT.